The clone carrying this T cell receptor beta chain was observed a few times. Its specificity is not known. The CDR3 is 12 amino acids. The junction had 6 bases not matched to a gene; V was cut back by 10 bases and J by 3 bases. The germline CDR1 and CDR2 sequences are SNHLY and FYNNEI. The record originates from a study of a mutant IDH1 vaccine in newly diagnosed glioma. The overall study: Among treated patients, roughly 60% were male and roughly 40% female, and mean age was around 40 years. Patients were pretreated with radiotherapy, temozolomide, or both, mostly both.

Time point specified: baseline, week 1 (first vaccination visit). The treatment was: pre-vaccination baseline after standard-of-care therapy. Each of the donors came in with new WHO grade 3 or 4 astrocytomas that were IDH1-mutant and ATRX-lost. Measured with immunoSEQ multiplex PCR; TCRdb has only the in-frame clones, and not every one. The sample consists of 50,000 to 65,000 clones, 65% to 80% of them appearing once. Findings and limits, study-wide: Patients mounted vaccine-induced immune responses in approximately 93% of cases.

This receptor was taken from a middle-aged woman with glioma. The chain has TRBV2 and TRBJ2-7, with TRBD1 matching over 7 bases. The material was PBMCs, obtained from a glioma patient treated with radiotherapy, temozolomide or both. CDR3 nucleotides: TGTGCCAACACAGGGGCCTACTACGAGCAGTACTTC. Amino acid sequence: CANTGAYYEQYF.